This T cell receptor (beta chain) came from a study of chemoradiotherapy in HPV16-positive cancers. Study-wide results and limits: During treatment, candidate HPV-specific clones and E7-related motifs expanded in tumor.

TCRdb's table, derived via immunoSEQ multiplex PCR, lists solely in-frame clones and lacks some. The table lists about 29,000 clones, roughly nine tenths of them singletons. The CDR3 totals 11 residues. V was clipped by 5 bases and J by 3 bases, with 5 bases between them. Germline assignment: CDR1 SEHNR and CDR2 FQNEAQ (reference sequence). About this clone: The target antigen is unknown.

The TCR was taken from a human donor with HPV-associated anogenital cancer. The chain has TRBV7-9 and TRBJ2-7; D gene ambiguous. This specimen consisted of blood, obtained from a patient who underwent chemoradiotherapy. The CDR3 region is CASSLYYEQYF. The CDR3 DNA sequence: TGTGCCAGCAGCCTGTACTACGAGCAGTACTTC.